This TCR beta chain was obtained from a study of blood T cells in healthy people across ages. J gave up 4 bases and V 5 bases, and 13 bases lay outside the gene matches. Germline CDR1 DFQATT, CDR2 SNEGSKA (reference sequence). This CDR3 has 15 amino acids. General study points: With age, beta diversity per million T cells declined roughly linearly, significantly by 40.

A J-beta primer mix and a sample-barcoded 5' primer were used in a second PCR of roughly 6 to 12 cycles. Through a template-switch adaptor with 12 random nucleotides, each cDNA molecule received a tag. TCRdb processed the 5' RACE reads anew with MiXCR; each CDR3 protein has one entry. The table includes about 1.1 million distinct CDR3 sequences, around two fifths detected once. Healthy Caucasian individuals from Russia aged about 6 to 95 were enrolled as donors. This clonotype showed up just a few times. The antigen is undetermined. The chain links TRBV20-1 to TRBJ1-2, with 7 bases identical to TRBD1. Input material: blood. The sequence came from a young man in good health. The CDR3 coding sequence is TGCAGTGCTCGTGGACAGGATCTTTTTGGCTATGGCTACACCTTC. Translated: CSARGQDLFGYGYTF.